What follows is one T cell receptor beta chain and its context. Its target antigen remains unknown. Base qualities are not provided; no much larger clone lies one nucleotide away. The data are from a study of blood T cell repertoires in COVID-19 (TCRdb year 2020). The study in broad terms: Collaborator samples came from the United States, Italy and Spain and covered acute and convalescent phases of COVID-19. The material from the prospective study consisted of cDNA or gDNA derived from T cells, B-cell-depleted T cells, or PBMCs. HLA class I and class II types, where available, came from metadata supplied by the sample provider rather than from assay-based typing. A freely available public database, intended as a resource for researchers studying the immune response to SARS-CoV-2, is where the repertoires were released. Nearly every sample came with metadata listing a de-identified subject ID, COVID-19 status, age in years and sex. Subjects who had been exposed to COVID-19, were actively infected with it, or had recovered from it provided the deeply sampled blood TCRbeta repertoires that made up the dataset. The samples were drawn from two sources: the first 160 participants of the ongoing ImmuneRACE study, and 1,000 to 1,500 subjects contributed by 6 global collaborators.

From the germline V gene, CDR1 is SQVTM and CDR2 is ANQGSEA. From cysteine to phenylalanine, the CDR3 is 15 amino acids long. The only DNA kept is the CDR3, 45 bases in frame from the first base. Here is what the overall study found, with its caveats: Clinical and demographic metadata were provided uncurated, with the amount varying by source and participant.

Whole blood was collected in K2EDTA tubes by collaborating institutions according to the institutions' own protocols. For TCRbeta analysis, collaborators shipped samples as frozen whole blood, isolated PBMCs, or DNA extracted from either of those sample types. TCRbeta CDR3 regions were amplified from genomic DNA by means of the immunoSEQ Assay, a bias-controlled multiplex PCR. In the source study's methods: The number of nucleated cells in each sample was estimated by amplification of reference gene primers within the assay. To quantify the absolute abundance of each unique TCRbeta CDR3 rearrangement, sequence reads were collapsed and filtered. For each sample, productive Simpson clonality was calculated as the square root of Simpson's diversity index over productive rearrangements. The clones in this table, taken by TCRdb from immuneACCESS, are in-frame only. Not every clone is retained; where verified, under half of the shortfall comes from an unresolved V gene, and the cause of the rest is unknown. That table gives V, J and clone size, and the DNA gave D and trimming. The sample contains roughly 260,000 clones, around 87% of them found a single time. The ten largest clones represent 2.3% of the sample.

Sample: peripheral blood. The sequence joins TRBV29-1 to TRBJ2-3; TRBD1 matches 11 bases in the middle. The receptor was isolated from a woman between 45 and 60 years old with acute or convalescent COVID-19. The sequenced DNA is TGCACCGCTTCGGTAGGACAGGGGGCACTAGATACGCAGTATTTT. The resulting protein is CTASVGQGALDTQYF.